This T cell receptor beta chain came from a study of T-cell reconstitution after alpha-beta-depleted transplantation in children (dated by TCRdb to 2016 to 2018). Background on the whole study: Using TCR repertoire profiling, the study followed T-cell immune reconstitution in a quantitative way in children after TCRalphabeta/CD19-depleted allogeneic hematopoietic cell transplantation.

Library method: PCR. Sequencing was carried out with an Illumina HiSeq 2500. To normalize quantification of the TCRbeta repertoire, the TCR libraries were built with molecular barcoding that relied on unique molecular identifiers. TCRdb cleaned the public reads at Q25 with fastp, built clones with MiXCR and kept in-frame beta chains. Every CDR3 protein is listed once, alongside the most common genes and DNA of its rows. Present in this sample are 440,000 or so distinct CDR3 sequences, roughly 11% of which were seen just once. The ten largest clones represent about 5% of the sample. The CDR1 and CDR2 encoded by the germline V gene are MGHDK and SYGVNS. The CDR3, cysteine through phenylalanine, is 14 amino acids long. Kept here is only the CDR3 DNA, which spans 42 bases and is read in frame from base 1. Ends trimmed: V by 7 bases, J by 6 bases; bases unmatched to a gene: 6. On this clonotype itself: Its antigen is not yet known. Per-base quality was not reported, and no clone a single base away is much larger than it.

The TCR sequence derives from a human donor who donated a stem cell graft to a child with acute myeloid leukemia. This sequence uses TRBV25-1 and TRBJ2-3; TRBD2 fits 11 bases in the junction. Source: PBMCs from the stem cell graft donor, taken from the stem cell graft. CDR3 loop: CASTYSGGADTQYF. The DNA sequence follows: TGTGCCAGCACTTATAGCGGGGGGGCGGATACGCAGTATTTT.